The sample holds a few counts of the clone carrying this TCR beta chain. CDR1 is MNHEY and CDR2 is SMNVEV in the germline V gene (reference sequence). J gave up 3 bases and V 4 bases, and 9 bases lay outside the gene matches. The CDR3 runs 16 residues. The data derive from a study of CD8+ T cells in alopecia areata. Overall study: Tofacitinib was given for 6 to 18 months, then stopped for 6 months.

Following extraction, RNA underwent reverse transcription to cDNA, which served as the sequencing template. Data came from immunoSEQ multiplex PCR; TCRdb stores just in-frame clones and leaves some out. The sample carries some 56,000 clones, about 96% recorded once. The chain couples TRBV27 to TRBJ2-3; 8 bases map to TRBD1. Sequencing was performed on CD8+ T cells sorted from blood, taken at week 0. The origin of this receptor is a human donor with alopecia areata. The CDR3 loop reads CASSWTGYGRTDTQYF. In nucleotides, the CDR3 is TGTGCCAGCAGTTGGACAGGGTATGGTAGGACAGATACGCAGTATTTT.